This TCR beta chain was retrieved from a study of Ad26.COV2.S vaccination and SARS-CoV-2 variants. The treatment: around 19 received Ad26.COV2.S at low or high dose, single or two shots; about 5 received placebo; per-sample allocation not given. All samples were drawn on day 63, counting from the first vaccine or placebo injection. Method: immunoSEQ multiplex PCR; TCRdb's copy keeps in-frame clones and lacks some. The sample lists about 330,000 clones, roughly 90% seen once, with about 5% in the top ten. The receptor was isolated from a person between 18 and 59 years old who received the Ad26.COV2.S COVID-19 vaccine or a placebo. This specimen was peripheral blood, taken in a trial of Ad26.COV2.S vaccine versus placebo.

DNA of the CDR3: TGTGCCAGCAGTGTTGTAGCGGGAGGCGGGGACACCGGGGAGCTGTTTTTT. It translates to CASSVVAGGGDTGELFF. The rearrangement joins TRBV6-1 to TRBJ2-2; TRBD2 aligns across 10 bases. CDR3 size: 17 residues. Germline-derived CDR1 and CDR2 are MNHNS and SASEGT. V gave up 4 bases and J gave up 3 bases; unmatched junction bases: 8.